This entry lists 23 T cell receptor beta chains sequenced from one sample in a study of blood T cell repertoires in COVID-19. Clones were sequenced by immunoSEQ multiplex PCR, and TCRdb holds only the in-frame ones, with some missing. The table shows over 250,000 clones, with approximately 85% occurring only once. Source material: peripheral blood. The receptors were sampled from a woman aged 65 to 85 with acute or convalescent COVID-19.

The gene calls are TRBV7-8 and TRBJ1-1; D gene uncertain. V was shortened by 2 bases and J by 4 bases, with 8 bases between the two germline ends. In germline, CDR1 is SGHVS, CDR2 FQNEAQ. The CDR3 is 13 amino acids. CDR3 nucleotide sequence: TGTGCCAGCAGCTTAAAATCCAGCACTGAAGCTTTCTTT. Protein product: CASSLKSSTEAFF.

In this sample, this clone turned up a few times. The chain has TRBV6-5 and TRBJ1-1; 7 bases fit TRBD1. The CDR3 is made up of 12 amino acids. CDR1 MNHEY and CDR2 SVGAGI come from the germline V gene. V dropped 10 bases and J dropped 6; count of bases not matched to a gene: 8. This chain's CDR3 is CATMTGSAEAFF. The CDR3 bases are TGTGCCACCATGACAGGGTCAGCTGAAGCTTTCTTT.

The chain joins TRBV27 to TRBJ2-7; TRBD2 aligns across 7 bases. CDR1 and CDR2 (germline): MNHEY, SMNVEV (reference sequence). V gave up 8 bases and J gave up 0 bases; unmatched junction bases: 7. The CDR3 extends over 14 amino acids. The CDR3 DNA is TGTGCCAGCCGGAGCGGGGCGAGCTCCTACGAGCAGTACTTC. Its translation: CASRSGASSYEQYF.

The rearrangement uses TRBV14 and TRBJ1-2; TRBD1 is a possible D gene (5 bases). Looked up from germline, CDR1 is SGHDN and CDR2 is FVKESK. Trimming removed 4 bases at V and 7 bases at J, with 13 bases between. The CDR3 spans 13 residues. The DNA of the CDR3 is TGTGCCAGCAGCCTCCAGGGCATCGTTGGCTACACCTTC. Translation gives CASSLQGIVGYTF.

V gene TRBV15 combines with J gene TRBJ1-5, with no clear D. V lost 0 bases to trimming and J lost 3 bases, with 15 bases between them. The CDR3 has 17 amino acids. Germline V gene lookup returns CDR1 LNHNV and CDR2 YYDKDF (reference sequence). Here the CDR3 reads CATSRDHVQDPNQPQHF. The CDR3 region has the DNA TGTGCCACCAGCAGAGATCACGTGCAGGATCCCAATCAGCCCCAGCATTTT.

This chain connects TRBV7-9 to TRBJ1-5; no clear D gene. This CDR3 has 17 amino acids. V dropped 1 base and J dropped 1 base, with 14 bases sitting between them. From germline, CDR1 is SEHNR and CDR2 FQNEAQ (reference sequence). CDR3 nucleotide sequence: TGTGCCAGCAGCTTAGTCGGTTGGGGAGGAAGCAATCAGCCCCAGCATTTT. Protein: CASSLVGWGGSNQPQHF.

The CDR3 region is CASSPSNLYGEQFF. The CDR3, as DNA: TGTGCCAGCTCACCATCGAACCTATACGGGGAGCAGTTCTTC. The chain links TRBV18 to TRBJ2-1; D is unclear. This CDR3 is 14 amino acids long. With 2 bases removed from V and 10 bases from J, the gap between germline ends came to 15 bases. Germline V lookup: CDR1 KGHSH, CDR2 LQKENI.

The CDR3 region has the DNA TGTGCCAGCAGCTTACGGACAGGATCTTCGGGAAACACCATATATTTT. It encodes CASSLRTGSSGNTIYF. V usage is TRBV5-6 and J usage is TRBJ1-3, with 7 nucleotides matching TRBD1. The CDR3 has 16 residues. V shed 2 bases, J shed 4 bases, and the junction held 9 bases outside the gene matches. Germline V CDR1 and CDR2: SGHDT, YYEEEE. The complete variable domain, with remaining parts taken from reference TRBV5-6 and TRBJ1-3, reads DAGVTQSPTHLIKTRGQQVTLRCSPKSGHDTVSWYQQALGQGPQFIFQYYEEEERQRGNFPDRFSGHQFPNYSSELNVNALLLGDSALYLCASSLRTGSSGNTIYFGEGSWLTVV.

This chain connects TRBV2 to TRBJ1-5, with D possibly being TRBD1 (5 bases). V lost 3 bases and J lost 7, with 13 bases in between. The CDR3 has 14 residues. Germline CDR1 reads SNHLY; CDR2 reads FYNNEI. The CDR3 DNA is TGTGCCAGCAGTGAGACCGGGAGGGGACAGCCCCAGCATTTT. Its translation is CASSETGRGQPQHF.

The chain has TRBV18 and TRBJ2-5; 7 bases line up with TRBD2. Germline loops: CDR1 KGHSH, CDR2 LQKENI. This CDR3 has 13 residues. Trimming cost V 4 bases and J 4 bases; bases outside gene matches: 3. In nucleotides, the CDR3 is TGTGCCAGCTCACGGGGCGGGGGAGAGACCCAGTACTTC. This gives the protein CASSRGGGETQYF.

The V gene is TRBV15, the J gene TRBJ2-3; 9 bases line up with TRBD2. Germline V CDR1 and CDR2: LNHNV, YYDKDF (reference sequence). V was pared by 4 bases and J by 5 bases, with 10 bases of the junction left unmatched. This CDR3 region has 16 residues. The CDR3 DNA sequence: TGTGCCACCAGCAAGACTAGCGGAAAACTCGGAGATACGCAGTATTTT. Translated: CATSKTSGKLGDTQYF.

The chain is built from TRBV14 and TRBJ1-3; D unclear. V lost 0 bases to trimming and J lost 3 bases, with 12 bases between them. There are 16 residues in the CDR3. Germline V gene data show CDR1 as SGHDN and CDR2 as FVKESK. CDR3 sequence reads: CASSQDRPRSGNTIYF. The CDR3 DNA follows: TGTGCCAGCAGCCAAGACCGTCCGAGGAGTGGAAACACCATATATTTT.

DNA of the CDR3: TGTGCCAGCAGCTTAGCTGGCCAGTACGAGCAGTACTTC. Translation: CASSLAGQYEQYF. V is TRBV7-9 and J is TRBJ2-7; D is undetermined. V lost 0 bases, J lost 4 bases, and 7 bases lay in between. The CDR3 spans 13 residues. The germline V gene encodes CDR1 SEHNR and CDR2 FQNEAQ (reference sequence). The full variable domain, rest sourced from reference TRBV7-9 and TRBJ2-7, is DTGVSQNPRHKITKRGQNVTFRCDPISEHNRLYWYRQTLGQGPEFLTYFQNEAQLEKSRLLSDRFSAERPKGSFSTLEIQRTEQGDSAMYLCASSLAGQYEQYFGPGTRLTVT.

The V and J genes are TRBV7-2 and TRBJ2-1; no firm D call. With 10 bases removed from V and 7 bases from J, the gap between germline ends came to 17 bases. Germline lookup yields CDR1 SGHTA and CDR2 FQGNSA. The CDR3 is 13 amino acids. CDR3 sequence (DNA): TGTGCCATCAACCTCCAGAGGCGGAATGAGCAGTTCTTC. Residues: CAINLQRRNEQFF.

The rearrangement joins TRBV5-1 to TRBJ1-2, with D possibly matching TRBD1 (5 bases). This CDR3 spans 15 amino acids. The germline CDR1 and CDR2 sequences are SGHRS and YFSETQ. The V end lost 7 bases, the J end lost 4 bases, and 20 bases lay between the germline ends. CDR3 bases: TGCGCCAGCGGGAGGGACGGAGGTAAAGCCTATGGCTACACCTTC. Its translation is CASGRDGGKAYGYTF. The whole variable domain, remainder taken from reference TRBV5-1 and TRBJ1-2, is KAGVTQTPRYLIKTRGQQVTLSCSPISGHRSVSWYQQTPGQGLQFLFEYFSETQRNKGNFPGRFSGRQFSNSRSEMNVSTLELGDSALYLCASGRDGGKAYGYTFGSGTRLTVV.

This chain joins TRBV3-1 (or the pseudogene TRBV3-2) and TRBJ2-1, with D perhaps TRBD1 (7 bases). Per the germline V gene, CDR1 is LGHDT and CDR2 is YNNKEL (reference sequence). CDR3 length: 16 residues. The V end was cut by 7 bases, the J end by 10 bases, with 26 bases between. The CDR3 reads CASKPPGGGKVGEQFF. CDR3 sequence (DNA): TGTGCCAGCAAACCCCCTGGAGGGGGCAAGGTGGGGGAGCAGTTCTTC.

The chain combines TRBV30 with TRBJ1-2; weak D call: TRBD1 (5 bases). The CDR3 is 14 amino acids. Per the germline V gene, CDR1 is GTSNPN and CDR2 is SVGIG (reference sequence). Trimming cost V 3 bases and J 5 bases, with 16 bases left between them. Written as DNA, the CDR3 is TGTGCCTGGAGACCACAGGACACCAGTTATGGCTACACCTTC. This gives the protein CAWRPQDTSYGYTF.

This sequence joins TRBV7-2 and TRBJ1-5; no firm D call. The CDR3 is 14 amino acids. Germline V gene lookup returns CDR1 SGHTA and CDR2 FQGNSA. V lost 2 bases and J 4 bases, leaving 9 bases between the germline ends. The CDR3 DNA reads as TGTGCCAGCAGCTTATTAGGCAGGAATCAGCCCCAGCATTTT. Its protein product is CASSLLGRNQPQHF.

This rearrangement joins TRBV19 to TRBJ1-6; the D gene is possibly TRBD1 (5 bases). CDR1 is LNHDA and CDR2 is SQIVND in the germline V gene (reference sequence). This CDR3 region has 14 residues. With 3 bases removed from V and 10 bases from J, the gap between germline ends came to 13 bases. The CDR3 here is CASSISGEDSPLHF. The CDR3 region has the DNA TGTGCCAGTAGTATCTCGGGGGAGGACTCACCCCTCCACTTT.

The chain carries TRBV5-1 and TRBJ2-1; a possible D gene is TRBD1 (6 bases). The germline gives CDR1 SGHRS, CDR2 YFSETQ. V was clipped by 4 bases and J by 10 bases, with 21 bases between them. The CDR3 spans 15 residues. CDR3 sequence reads: CASSPGQSSRGEQFF. CDR3 DNA: TGCGCCAGCAGCCCGGGCCAGTCCTCCAGGGGAGAGCAGTTCTTC.

The count of this clone is one. The gene calls are TRBV19 and TRBJ2-4; D is possibly TRBD2 (6 bases). The CDR3 spans 15 residues. CDR1 LNHDA and CDR2 SQIVND come from the germline V gene (reference sequence). V was shortened by 3 bases and J by 5 bases, with 14 bases between the two germline ends. CDR3 in DNA: TGTGCCAGTAGTATTGGTGGGCGGGGTGAAAACATTCAGTACTTC. This translates into CASSIGGRGENIQYF. Combining the CDR3 with reference TRBV19 and TRBJ2-4 gives the whole variable domain DGGITQSPKYLFRKEGQNVTLSCEQNLNHDAMYWYRQDPGQGLRLIYYSQIVNDFQKGDIAEGYSVSREKKESFPLTVTSAQKNPTAFYLCASSIGGRGENIQYFGAGTRLSVL.

The V and J genes are TRBV15 and TRBJ1-2, with 7 nucleotides matching TRBD1. V lost 1 base, J lost 8 bases, and 10 bases stayed unmatched. The CDR3 extends over 15 amino acids. The germline V gene encodes CDR1 LNHNV and CDR2 YYDKDF (reference sequence). The CDR3 reads CATSRGPLTGTGYTF. The CDR3 DNA reads TGTGCCACCAGCAGAGGGCCGCTGACAGGGACAGGCTACACCTTC.

The CDR3, as DNA: TGTGCCAGCAGCCCCACAGGAAAGTATGGCTACACCTTC. Amino acids: CASSPTGKYGYTF. V is TRBV3-1 (or the pseudogene TRBV3-2) and J is TRBJ1-2; a weak D match, TRBD1 (5 bases). CDR3 size: 13 residues. V lost 4 bases to trimming and J lost 5 bases, with 11 bases between them. Germline CDR1 reads LGHDT; CDR2 reads YNNKEL (reference sequence).